These 6 T cell receptor beta chains were sequenced from one sample in a study of control samples from healthy donors and cancer patients. Measured with immunoSEQ multiplex PCR; TCRdb has only the in-frame clones, and not every one. The sample shows some 150,000 clones, 93% of them seen only once. Material for sequencing was blood. The receptors come from an older woman in good health.

The V gene is TRBV10-2, the J gene TRBJ1-5; D not certain. Germline-derived CDR1 and CDR2 are WSHSY and SAAADI. Deletions cut 0 bases from V and 0 bases from J, with 9 bases between. The CDR3 runs to 16 residues. CDR3 sequence (DNA): TGCGCCAGCAGTGAGTCGGGCAGGAATAGCAATCAGCCCCAGCATTTT. This encodes CASSESGRNSNQPQHF.

The chain uses TRBV6-4 and TRBJ1-1, with D uncertain. Germline CDR1 MRHNA, CDR2 SNTAGT. The CDR3 sequence is 15 residues long. Deletions cut 4 bases from V and 4 bases from J, with 16 bases between. DNA of the CDR3: TGTGCCAGCAGTGCAAATGACGGCTCAGTCACTGAAGCTTTCTTT. It is translated as CASSANDGSVTEAFF.

The rearrangement links TRBV9 to TRBJ1-3, with D maybe TRBD1 (5 bases). The V end lost 3 bases, the J end lost 4 bases, and 17 bases lay between the germline ends. The CDR3 is 16 residues long. Germline V gene sequence: CDR1 SGDLS, CDR2 YYNGEE. CDR3 nucleotide sequence: TGTGCCAGCAGCGCTTATCGGAAGGGGAGGGGAAACACCATATATTTT. It encodes CASSAYRKGRGNTIYF. Based on the CDR3 plus reference TRBV9 and TRBJ1-3, the full variable domain is DSGVTQTPKHLITATGQRVTLRCSPRSGDLSVYWYQQSLDQGLQFLIQYYNGEERAKGNILERFSAQQFPDLHSELNLSSLELGDSALYFCASSAYRKGRGNTIYFGEGSWLTVV.

The rearrangement uses TRBV6-6 and TRBJ1-1; no definite D call. Trimming shortened V by 7 bases and J by 6 bases, and 18 bases separated the two germline ends. This CDR3 comprises 14 residues. Germline V lookup: CDR1 MNHNY, CDR2 SVGAGI (reference sequence). The CDR3 sequence: CASTKLVGGAEAFF. The CDR3 DNA is TGTGCCAGCACTAAACTGGTGGGAGGTGCTGAAGCTTTCTTT.

The chain employs TRBV27 and TRBJ2-1; 9 bases line up with TRBD1. Germline V CDR1 and CDR2: MNHEY, SMNVEV (reference sequence). The CDR3 spans 15 residues. V lost 5 bases, J lost 6 bases, and 8 bases stayed unmatched. CDR3 in amino acids: CASSPGTGRSNEQFF. The CDR3 DNA reads as TGTGCCAGCAGTCCGGGGACAGGGAGGTCCAATGAGCAGTTCTTC.

This clone has only one observation. V usage is TRBV7-9 and J usage is TRBJ1-6, with D unresolved. Trimming removed 4 bases at V and 0 bases at J, with 4 bases between. Germline CDR1 reads SEHNR; CDR2 reads FQNEAQ (reference sequence). The CDR3 is 14 amino acids. The CDR3: CASSSSSYNSPLHF. CDR3 nucleotide sequence: TGTGCCAGCAGCTCCAGCTCCTATAATTCACCCCTCCACTTT.